What follows describes a single T cell receptor (beta chain). Data came from immunoSEQ multiplex PCR; TCRdb stores just in-frame clones and leaves some out. The sample records roughly 120,000 clones, about 85% being singletons. The entry originates in a study of T cell responses to AZD1222 COVID-19 vaccine. CDR1 and CDR2 (germline): SGHNT, YYREEE (reference sequence). J gave up 7 bases and V 4 bases, and 12 bases lay outside the gene matches. This CDR3 contains 17 residues. The sequenced sample was peripheral blood, obtained on day 0 of AZD1222 vaccination. This rearrangement joins TRBV5-4 to TRBJ2-4; 12 bases are shared with TRBD2. The source is an adult in good health. The CDR3 loop is CASSGGPLAGGLNIQYF. CDR3 nucleotides: TGTGCCAGCAGCGGGGGCCCCCTAGCGGGGGGGCTGAACATTCAGTACTTC. The full variable domain, with the rest looked up from reference TRBV5-4 and TRBJ2-4, is ETGVTQSPTHLIKTRGQQVTLRCSSQSGHNTVSWYQQALGQGPQFIFQYYREEENGRGNFPPRFSGLQFPNYSSELNVNALELDDSALYLCASSGGPLAGGLNIQYFGAGTRLSVL.